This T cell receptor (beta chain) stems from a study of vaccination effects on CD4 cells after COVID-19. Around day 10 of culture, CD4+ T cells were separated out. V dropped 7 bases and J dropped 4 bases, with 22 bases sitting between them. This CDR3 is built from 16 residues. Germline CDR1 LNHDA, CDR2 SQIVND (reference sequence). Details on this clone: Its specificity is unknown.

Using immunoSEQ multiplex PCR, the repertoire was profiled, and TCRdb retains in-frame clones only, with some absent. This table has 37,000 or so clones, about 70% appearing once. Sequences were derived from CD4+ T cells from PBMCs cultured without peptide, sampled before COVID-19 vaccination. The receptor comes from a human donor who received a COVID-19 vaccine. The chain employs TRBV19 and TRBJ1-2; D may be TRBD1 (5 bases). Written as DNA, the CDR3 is TGTGCCAGTACTCCTCCTGGGGGGTCCAATTTCTATGGCTACACCTTC. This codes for CASTPPGGSNFYGYTF.